This T cell receptor beta chain appears in the sequencing data of a study of blood T cell repertoires in COVID-19. Study context: Donors in the United States, Italy and Spain gave samples during acute or convalescent COVID-19. The analysed material was cDNA or gDNA that came from T cells, B-cell-depleted T cells, or PBMCs.

The CDR3 contains 14 residues. V gave up 8 bases and J gave up 0 bases, with 13 bases separating them. CDR1 is MNHEY and CDR2 is SMNVEV in the germline V gene (reference sequence). Authors' data handling: Cell counts per sample came from amplifying reference gene primers. Sequencing was performed with immunoSEQ multiplex PCR; in TCRdb, only in-frame clones are kept and a portion is missing. The DNA was the basis for D and trimming; V, J and clone size are from that table. The sample yields about 220,000 clones, 80% to 85% seen once. The clonotype comes from a man aged 25 to 40 with active or convalescent COVID-19. This rearrangement joins TRBV27 to TRBJ1-2; D is uncertain. Material: peripheral blood. The CDR3 bases are TGTGCCAGCGGTTCCCAGGTGACTAACTATGGCTACACCTTC. Its translation: CASGSQVTNYGYTF.